This is a list of T cell receptor beta chains from one sample in a study of human T cells and chemical hapten exposure. TCRdb re-called the RACE reads with MiXCR, one entry per CDR3 protein. The table lists more than 55,000 distinct CDR3 sequences, 11% of them singletons. The source was whole blood, collected in connection with sensitization to the hapten diphenylcyclopropenone (DPC). The source is a woman aged 40 to 50 with alopecia areata. Some clones in this sample may be carry-over from other donors' samples. Both conserved end residues are part of each CDR3. Fields, in order: V gene, J gene, CDR3 length, D gene, clone size, CDR3 DNA, CDR3 protein. The D gene is left open where the match is weak. Clone sizes are given selectively: once, few, many, or a class where the clone is expanded.

>TRBV21-1|TRBJ2-5|18|-|few
TGTGCCAGCAGCAATCATACAGGGGGCGTAGGGTACCAAGAGACCCAGTACTTC
CASSNHTGGVGYQETQYF
>TRBV2|TRBJ2-1|17|TRBD2|many
TGTGCCAGCAGTCCCAGGACTAGCGCGAGCTCCTACAATGAGCAGTTCTTC
CASSPRTSASSYNEQFF
>TRBV7-2|TRBJ2-2|15|TRBD1|few
TGTGCCAGCAGCTTCCGGACAGGGAATACCGGGGAGCTGTTTTTT
CASSFRTGNTGELFF
>TRBV9|TRBJ1-1|13|-|once
TGTGCCAGCAGCGTTGTTTCGAACACTGAAGCTTTCTTT
CASSVVSNTEAFF
>TRBV29-1|TRBJ2-3|12|-|-
TGCAGCGGCCAAGAGAGCACAGATACGCAGTATTTT
CSGQESTDTQYF
>TRBV5-4|TRBJ1-1|13|-|many
TGTGCCAGCAGGTATACAGTGAACACTGAAGCTTTCTTT
CASRYTVNTEAFF
>TRBV9|TRBJ2-7|16|TRBD2|-
TGTGCCAGCAGCCCTAGCAGCAAGCGGGGGTCCTACGAGCAGTACTTC
CASSPSSKRGSYEQYF
>TRBV6-2/TRBV6-3|TRBJ2-7|15|TRBD1|many
TGTGCCAGCCGACCCAACCGGGACAGCATCTACGAGCAGTACTTC
CASRPNRDSIYEQYF
>TRBV4-3|TRBJ1-1|14|-|few
TGCGCCAGCAGCCAAGAATCCGGACGGTTTGTGGGTTTCTTT
CASSQESGRFVGFF
>TRBV6-1|TRBJ1-2|12|-|-
TGTGCCACCCATACAGGGCTGGCTGGCTACACCTTC
CATHTGLAGYTF
>TRBV6-2/TRBV6-3|TRBJ2-1|14|-|-
TGTGCCAGCACCGGGACTGGCGGTTACAATGAGCAGTTCTTC
CASTGTGGYNEQFF
>TRBV6-6|TRBJ2-2|15|TRBD2|few
TGTGCCAGCAGCCGATTGCGGGAGTCCCCCGGGGAGCTGTTTTTT
CASSRLRESPGELFF
>TRBV18|TRBJ1-5|16|-|many
TGTGCCAGCTCACCAACGGATTTGGGCAGCAATCAGCCCCAGCATTTT
CASSPTDLGSNQPQHF
>TRBV30|TRBJ1-5|13|-|-
TGTGCCTGGGCTCCAGGGCTCAATCAGCCCCAGCATTTT
CAWAPGLNQPQHF
>TRBV4-3|TRBJ2-1|13|-|few
TGCGCCAGCAGCCAAGCTAGCACCTATGAGCAGTTCTTC
CASSQASTYEQFF
>TRBV7-9|TRBJ1-1|14|-|few
TGTGCCAGCAGCTTAAATCCGGGGCGGACTGAAGCTTTCTTT
CASSLNPGRTEAFF
>TRBV5-1|TRBJ1-2|14|-|-
TGCGCCAGCAGCCCGATTGCGACGGCCTATGGCTACACCTTC
CASSPIATAYGYTF
>TRBV3-1|TRBJ1-2|17|TRBD1|many
TGTGCCAGCAGCCAAGATCTGGCATCGGCCAGGGGGAATGGCTACACCTTC
CASSQDLASARGNGYTF
>TRBV19|TRBJ1-5|15|-|many
TGTGCCAGTAGTATGGTCCGGACAGGCAATCAGCCCCAGCATTTT
CASSMVRTGNQPQHF
>TRBV6-1|TRBJ2-1|16|TRBD2|-
TGTGCCAGCAGCCCCGGGACTAGCGGGATTTCTTATGAGCAGTTCTTC
CASSPGTSGISYEQFF
>TRBV12-3/TRBV12-4|TRBJ2-7|15|TRBD2|many
TGTGCCAGCAGGGGAATTGAGTGGGAGGGCGACGAGCAGTACTTC
CASRGIEWEGDEQYF
>TRBV2|TRBJ2-5|10|-|many
TGTGCCAGTTCTCTGGAGACCCAGTACTTC
CASSLETQYF
>TRBV7-9|TRBJ2-2|14|-|-
TGTGCCAGCAGACCCCTGGGGGTCCGCGGGGAGCTGTTTTTT
CASRPLGVRGELFF
>TRBV7-8|TRBJ2-3|16|TRBD2|many
TGTGCCAGCAGCTTAGCCGGCGGGAGGGGCACAGATACGCAGTATTTT
CASSLAGGRGTDTQYF
>TRBV12-5|TRBJ2-7|15|-|-
TGTGCTAGTGGTTTGGAGCAGGGACCAACCTACGAGCAGTACTTC
CASGLEQGPTYEQYF
>TRBV27|TRBJ2-1|15|TRBD2|many
TGTGCCAGCAGTTTACTAGCGGGGTTATACAATGAGCAGTTCTTC
CASSLLAGLYNEQFF
>TRBV12-3/TRBV12-4|TRBJ2-6|17|TRBD1|few
TGTGCCAGCACCCGGGAGCAGGGGGCGCCTGGGGCCAACGTCCTGACTTTC
CASTREQGAPGANVLTF
>TRBV6-6|TRBJ1-2|15|-|-
TGTGCCAGCAGAGCCCTGGGGGACCCAGTCTATGGCTACACCTTC
CASRALGDPVYGYTF
>TRBV18|TRBJ1-4|15|TRBD1|few
TGTGCCAGCTCACCGGGACAGGGAAGCTATGAAAAACTGTTTTTT
CASSPGQGSYEKLFF
>TRBV18|TRBJ1-6|16|-|few
TGTGCCAGCTCACGGGACACGAGCTCCTATAATTCACCCCTCCACTTT
CASSRDTSSYNSPLHF
>TRBV29-1|TRBJ1-1|11|-|-
TGCAGCGTTGGCGCAGGCTCTGAAGCTTTCTTT
CSVGAGSEAFF
>TRBV10-2|TRBJ2-3|17|TRBD2|many
TGCGCCAGCAGCGAACCCTGGACTAGCGGGATCACAGATACGCAGTATTTT
CASSEPWTSGITDTQYF
>TRBV11-2|TRBJ2-3|15|-|few
TGTGCCAGCAGCTTAGCCCCTTCCTACACAGATACGCAGTATTTT
CASSLAPSYTDTQYF
>TRBV19|TRBJ1-2|13|TRBD1|many
TGTGCCAGTAGCCCGACAGGGGGCTCTGGCTACACCTTC
CASSPTGGSGYTF
>TRBV12-2|TRBJ1-2|15|-|few
TGTGCAAGTCGCTCACTGGGCCGTCTCTTCTATGGCTACACCTTC
CASRSLGRLFYGYTF
>TRBV14|TRBJ2-1|13|-|many
TGTGCCAGCAGCCAAGTACGGGGAAATGAGCAGTTCTTC
CASSQVRGNEQFF
>TRBV20-1|TRBJ1-1|12|-|-
TGCAGTGCTAGAGCCGGTAACACTGAAGCTTTCTTT
CSARAGNTEAFF
>TRBV29-1|TRBJ2-5|13|-|few
TGCAGCGTTGAACGGCCGGGCGGCGAGACCCAGTACTTC
CSVERPGGETQYF
>TRBV10-2|TRBJ1-2|14|-|-
TGCGCCAGCAGTGAGTCGGCCCAACCCTATGGCTACACCTTC
CASSESAQPYGYTF